This TCR beta chain was observed in a study of cytomegalovirus exposure and HLA in healthy donors. Study conclusions and caveats: A list of 164 TCR beta chains associated with cytomegalovirus was given. A highly shared variant cluster was judged a likely technical artifact. Reports indicated that the classifier achieved high specificity and sensitivity in diagnosing cytomegalovirus status. There were several of the most significant clusters that appeared linked to common viral pathogens in a later analysis.

Germline V gene sequence: CDR1 MNHEY, CDR2 SMNVEV (reference sequence). Trimming left V 2 bases short and J 6 bases short, with 7 bases between. The CDR3 has 13 residues. Only a few counts were recorded for this clone. Its antigen is unidentified. 60 Vbeta and 13 Jbeta primers were used in PCR. Only in-frame clones appear in the TCRdb table, and some are missing; sequencing was by immunoSEQ multiplex PCR. The sample includes 95,000 to 150,000 clones, roughly 17% of them seen just once. Material for sequencing was PBMCs. This chain joins TRBV27 and TRBJ1-4; D remains unclear. This TCR came from a female donor in good health and CMV-seropositive. The CDR3 DNA reads as TGTGCCAGCAGTTTAGGGCCCTATGAAAAACTGTTTTTT. Its protein is CASSLGPYEKLFF.